These 16 T cell receptor beta chains came from one sample sequenced in a study of beta chain features in type 1 diabetes. For these TCRs, the target antigens are not known. The isolated RNA, all of it, was reverse transcribed, so expressed TCRB transcripts were what got sequenced. The assay was immunoSEQ multiplex PCR, and TCRdb's table has in-frame clones only and misses some. The table has hundreds of thousands of clones, 13% seen once. Study conclusions and caveats: Patients with Type 1 diabetes showed moderately but significantly shorter TCRB CDR3s in all four CD4+ subsets.

Sequencing was performed on naive CD4+ T cells from blood. These receptors came from a man aged 18 to 30 with type 1 diabetes.

This clone was counted between two and nine times. The chain employs TRBV10-3 and TRBJ1-5; 8 positions match TRBD1. Unmatched junction bases numbered 4, after V lost 2 bases and J lost 1 base. In germline, CDR1 is ENHRY, CDR2 SYGVKD. The CDR3 is made up of 16 amino acids. CDR3 DNA sequence: TGTGCCATCAGTGAGAACGACAGGGGAAGCAATCAGCCCCAGCATTTT. As protein: CAISENDRGSNQPQHF.

This clone was observed a handful of times. The chain joins TRBV6-5 to TRBJ1-6; TRBD1 might be the D (6 bases). CDR1 is MNHEY, CDR2 SVGAGI, per germline. V lost 5 bases and J lost 10, with 18 bases in between. The CDR3 spans 15 residues. CDR3 residues: CASSPSMGGVSPLHF. CDR3 nucleotides: TGTGCCAGCAGTCCATCTATGGGGGGCGTCTCACCCCTCCACTTT.

The chain carries TRBV9 and TRBJ1-2, with 12 bases fitting TRBD1. Per germline, CDR1 SGDLS and CDR2 YYNGEE. CDR3 length: 17 residues. Losses at the gene ends were 5 bases for V and 7 bases for J; bases not matched to a gene: 15. The CDR3 region has the DNA TGTGCCAGCAGACCTACCGGGACAGGGGGCCGGTTTCGTGGCTACACCTTC. Amino acids: CASRPTGTGGRFRGYTF. Supplemented by reference TRBV9 and TRBJ1-2, the full variable domain reads DSGVTQTPKHLITATGQRVTLRCSPRSGDLSVYWYQQSLDQGLQFLIQYYNGEERAKGNILERFSAQQFPDLHSELNLSSLELGDSALYFCASRPTGTGGRFRGYTFGSGTRLTVV.

The table lists this clone with a few counts. The chain couples TRBV7-8 to TRBJ1-2; 12 nucleotides line up with TRBD1. The length of the CDR3 is 14 residues. CDR1 is SGHVS, CDR2 FQNEAQ, per germline. The V and J ends lost 5 bases and 6 bases, in that order; junction bases with no gene match: 4. CDR3 DNA: TGTGCCAGCAGCCCCGGGACAGGGGGCCATGGCTACACCTTC. Translated, it gives CASSPGTGGHGYTF.

Only a few counts were recorded for this clone. The chain couples TRBV6-1 to TRBJ1-2; 7 nucleotides align to TRBD1. V gave up 1 base and J gave up 8 bases; unmatched junction bases: 7. The length of the CDR3 is 14 residues. Germline V gives CDR1 MNHNS, CDR2 SASEGT. The CDR3 here is CASSEDRGRNGYTF. The CDR3 bases are TGTGCCAGCAGTGAAGACAGGGGCCGAAACGGCTACACCTTC.

The chain links TRBV29-1 to TRBJ1-2; no firm D call. The germline gives CDR1 SQVTM, CDR2 ANQGSEA. The ends were cut back, 1 base at V and 0 bases at J, with 9 bases in the middle. The CDR3 contains 14 residues. The DNA for the CDR3 is TGCAGCGTTGAAGGAGGGCAGACTAACTATGGCTACACCTTC. Translated: CSVEGGQTNYGYTF.

The CDR3 loop reads CASSPGFNYGYTF. Written as DNA, the CDR3 is TGTGCCAGCAGCCCAGGGTTCAACTATGGCTACACCTTC. This rearrangement joins TRBV5-6 to TRBJ1-2, with D perhaps TRBD1 (5 bases). V dropped 4 bases and J dropped 2 bases, with 9 bases sitting between them. The CDR3 has 13 amino acids. CDR1 and CDR2 from the germline V gene are SGHDT and YYEEEE.

This clone was found a few times. The CDR3 nucleotides are TGTGCTCTACGTTGGGGGGGCACAGATACGCAGTATTTT. This translates into CALRWGGTDTQYF. J is TRBJ2-3 and V is TRBV30; the D gene is possibly TRBD2 (6 bases). CDR1 and CDR2 from the germline V gene are GTSNPN and SVGIG (reference sequence). The CDR3 has 13 residues.

The gene calls are TRBV5-4 and TRBJ2-1, with D perhaps matching TRBD2 (6 bases). Trimming removed 5 bases at V and 4 bases at J, with 16 bases between. The CDR3 runs 15 residues. Germline V gives CDR1 SGHNT, CDR2 YYREEE (reference sequence). CDR3 in DNA: TGTGCCAGCAGATCGACTAGTCTCGTTTACAATGAGCAGTTCTTC. It translates to CASRSTSLVYNEQFF.

This clone was counted between two and nine times. This chain links TRBV2 with TRBJ2-3; 11 bases fit TRBD2. The CDR3 runs to 16 residues. The ends lost 7 bases at V and 1 base at J; junction bases unmatched: 7. Germline CDR1 SNHLY, CDR2 FYNNEI. Here the CDR3 reads CASTLLLAGGTDTQYF. CDR3 bases: TGTGCCAGCACCCTGCTACTAGCGGGGGGCACAGATACGCAGTATTTT.

CDR3 residues: CASSWVSGGNTGELFF. DNA for the CDR3: TGTGCCAGCAGTTGGGTTAGCGGGGGAAACACCGGGGAGCTGTTTTTT. J is TRBJ2-2 and V is TRBV9; the match to TRBD2 covers 9 bases. Germline CDR1 and CDR2: SGDLS and YYNGEE. Unmatched junction bases numbered 7, after V lost 5 bases and J lost 2 bases. This CDR3 has 16 residues. The variable domain in full, with the rest retrieved from reference TRBV9 and TRBJ2-2, is DSGVTQTPKHLITATGQRVTLRCSPRSGDLSVYWYQQSLDQGLQFLIQYYNGEERAKGNILERFSAQQFPDLHSELNLSSLELGDSALYFCASSWVSGGNTGELFFGEGSRLTVL.

J is TRBJ2-1 and V is TRBV4-1, with TRBD2 identical over 10 bases. Germline V gene sequence: CDR1 MGHRA, CDR2 YSYEKL. V lost 0 bases to trimming and J lost 0 bases; unmatched junction nucleotides: 5. The CDR3 spans 18 residues. CDR3 loop: CASSQELGTSDSYNEQFF. The CDR3 DNA is TGCGCCAGCAGCCAAGAGCTAGGGACTAGCGACTCCTACAATGAGCAGTTCTTC.

This clone was seen only once. This sample also contains other DNA sequences that code for the same CDR3. The chain recombines TRBV6-1 with TRBJ1-5; D call uncertain. V dropped 6 bases and J dropped 4 bases, with 4 bases sitting between them. Germline lookup yields CDR1 MNHNS and CDR2 SASEGT. This CDR3 has 11 amino acids. The CDR3 DNA follows: TGTGCCAGCAGGGTGAATCAGCCCCAGCATTTT. Protein product: CASRVNQPQHF.

The chain has TRBV21-1 and TRBJ2-5; TRBD2, the table's D call, was not compared with the DNA. TRBV21-1 is a listed pseudogene. The CDR3 runs 16 residues. CDR3 DNA: TGTGCCAGCAGCACATCCAGCGGGGGGCCAGAAGAGACCCAGTACTTC. As protein: CASSTSSGGPEETQYF.

The chain links TRBV27 to TRBJ1-2; 7 bases align to TRBD1. CDR3 size: 15 residues. V shed 8 bases and J 4 bases; nucleotides not matched to a gene: 13. Looked up from germline, CDR1 is MNHEY and CDR2 is SMNVEV (reference sequence). The CDR3 is CASRSGDQGVYGYTF. The CDR3 DNA sequence: TGTGCCAGCCGGAGCGGGGACCAGGGGGTCTATGGCTACACCTTC.

Only one count was recorded for this clone. V gene TRBV9 combines with J gene TRBJ1-2; TRBD1 aligns across 8 bases. The germline V gene encodes CDR1 SGDLS and CDR2 YYNGEE. Unmatched junction bases numbered 12, after V lost 4 bases and J lost 7 bases. The CDR3 loop spans 15 amino acids. The CDR3 reads CASSNPTGGSGGYTF. CDR3 nucleotide sequence: TGTGCCAGCAGCAACCCAACAGGGGGTTCGGGTGGCTACACCTTC.